The 32 T cell receptor beta chains given below trace back to one sample, sequenced in a study of glioma-infiltrating T cells (dated by TCRdb to 2016 to 2018). Sequencing was carried out with an Illumina MiSeq. TCR alpha and beta CDR3 regions were amplified with the iRepertoire nested amplicon-rescue multiplex PCR (arm-PCR) platform from RNA. TCRdb cleaned the public reads at Q25 with fastp, built clones with MiXCR and kept in-frame beta chains. Every distinct CDR3 protein forms one entry, paired with its most common genes and DNA. Within this sample are 100,000 to 150,000 distinct CDR3 sequences, with about 25% of them counted one time only. The ten largest clones represent over 25% of the sample. The material sequenced was glioma tissue, nonneoplastic brain tissue, or PBMCs (not recorded which). These receptors all stem from a human donor with low-grade glioma or glioblastoma, undergoing nonglioma brain surgery, or in good health (not recorded which).

This clonotype was recorded a few times. The chain links TRBV18 to TRBJ2-1; 9 bases are a match to TRBD2. The trim removed 7 bases at V and 4 bases at J, leaving 5 bases unmatched. This CDR3 is built from 14 residues. Germline V gene sequence: CDR1 KGHSH, CDR2 LQKENI. The CDR3 region is CASCLAGTYNEQFF. The DNA for the CDR3 is TGTGCCAGCTGTCTAGCGGGAACGTACAATGAGCAGTTCTTC.

The chain combines TRBV7-9 with TRBJ1-2; 7 nucleotides line up with TRBD1. The junction had 4 bases not matched to a gene; V was cut back by 4 bases and J by 2 bases. The CDR3 is 14 amino acids. In germline, CDR1 is SEHNR, CDR2 FQNEAQ (reference sequence). The CDR3 DNA is TGTGCCAGCAGCTCGACGGACAGGAACTATGGCTACACCTTC. Translation: CASSSTDRNYGYTF. Combining the CDR3 with reference TRBV7-9 and TRBJ1-2 gives the whole variable domain DTGVSQNPRHKITKRGQNVTFRCDPISEHNRLYWYRQTLGQGPEFLTYFQNEAQLEKSRLLSDRFSAERPKGSFSTLEIQRTEQGDSAMYLCASSSTDRNYGYTFGSGTRLTVV.

The chain carries TRBV2 and TRBJ1-1; tentative D call: TRBD1 (5 bases). Germline V gene data show CDR1 as SNHLY and CDR2 as FYNNEI. Trimming left V 4 bases short and J 1 base short, with 13 bases between. There are 15 residues in the CDR3. The CDR3 DNA follows: TGTGCCAGCAGTGCCTTAGGGACGGCGAACACTGAAGCTTTCTTT. Translation gives CASSALGTANTEAFF.

The rearrangement uses TRBV7-2 and TRBJ1-2; possible D gene TRBD1, 5 bases. The CDR3 loop spans 15 amino acids. CDR1 SGHTA and CDR2 FQGNSA come from the germline V gene. V lost 2 bases, J lost 8 bases, and 18 bases lay in between. The CDR3 loop is CASSLLFRGSFGYTF. Here the CDR3 DNA reads TGTGCCAGCAGCTTACTTTTTCGGGGGAGTTTCGGCTACACCTTC. The variable domain in full, with the rest retrieved from reference TRBV7-2 and TRBJ1-2, is GAGVSQSPSNKVTEKGKDVELRCDPISGHTALYWYRQSLGQGLEFLIYFQGNSAPDKSGLPSDRFSAERTGGSVSTLTIQRTQQEDSAVYLCASSLLFRGSFGYTFGSGTRLTVV.

The table lists this clonotype with a few counts. The rearrangement links TRBV20-1 to TRBJ2-3, with TRBD2 identical over 10 bases. Trimming took 7 bases from V and 4 from J; bases not matched to a gene: 5. The germline CDR1 and CDR2 sequences are DFQATT and SNEGSKA (reference sequence). There are 13 residues in the CDR3. The CDR3 reads CSVSGGAADTQYF. In DNA form, the CDR3 reads TGCAGTGTCAGCGGGGGGGCCGCAGATACGCAGTATTTT.

With regard to this clonotype: At one end the junction does not follow the germline gene, possibly because of a read error. V and J are TRBV6-1 and TRBJ2-3; 11 bases agree with TRBD1. Germline CDR1 reads MNHNS; CDR2 reads SASEGT. This CDR3 comprises 20 residues. The CDR3 is CASGEGRWGTGGPSTDTQYF. CDR3 DNA: TGTGCCAGCGGTGAAGGACGCTGGGGGACAGGGGGACCAAGCACAGATACGCAGTATTTT.

A remark on this clonotype: At one end, the junction sequence differs from germline, possibly due to a read error. The chain combines TRBV7-9 with TRBJ1-2; D call uncertain. CDR1 is SEHNR and CDR2 is FQNEAQ in the germline V gene (reference sequence). This CDR3 spans 11 amino acids. The CDR3 DNA reads as TGTGCCAGCAGCCAACGGGATGGCTGCACCTTC. Translating gives CASSQRDGCTF.

This clonotype was picked up many times. The V gene is TRBV20-1, the J gene TRBJ2-5, with TRBD1 matching 9 bases. This CDR3 spans 15 amino acids. The junction had 10 bases not matched to a gene; V was cut back by 3 bases and J by 5 bases. Germline V CDR1 and CDR2: DFQATT, SNEGSKA (reference sequence). CDR3 sequence (DNA): TGCAGTGCTAGGGGTACAGGGGGCGGTCGGGAGACCCAGTACTTC. Its protein product is CSARGTGGGRETQYF.

In its sample, this clonotype was seen many times. The chain links TRBV6-1 to TRBJ1-2, with D unclear. The germline V gene has CDR1 MNHNS and CDR2 SASEGT. CDR3 length: 11 amino acids. Trimming removed 8 bases at V and 3 bases at J, with 7 bases between. CDR3 in amino acids: CASLGDYGYTF. CDR3 in DNA: TGTGCCAGCTTAGGAGACTATGGCTACACCTTC.

Concerning this clonotype: One junction end disagrees with the germline gene, perhaps due to a read error. The chain is built from TRBV6-2 or TRBV6-3 and TRBJ1-6; 9 bases match TRBD1. In germline, CDR1 is MNHEY, CDR2 SVGEGT. The CDR3 is made up of 15 amino acids. The CDR3 region is CAGSLQGAHNSPLHF. Written as DNA, the CDR3 is TGTGCCGGCAGCTTACAGGGGGCGCATAATTCACCCCTCCACTTT.

The rearrangement links TRBV6-1 to TRBJ2-2; tentatively, D is TRBD2 (6 bases). The CDR3 loop spans 14 amino acids. The V end lost 6 bases, the J end lost 4 bases, and 12 bases lay between the germline ends. The germline gives CDR1 MNHNS, CDR2 SASEGT. CDR3 loop: CASSRDSSTGELFF. CDR3 bases: TGTGCCAGCAGCCGGGACTCTAGCACCGGGGAGCTGTTTTTT.

Regarding this clonotype: It may be a read error: a sequence one base away is much more abundant. The rearrangement joins TRBV3-1 to TRBJ2-5, with D perhaps matching TRBD1 or TRBD2 (6 bases each). V dropped 4 bases and J dropped 5 bases, with 14 bases sitting between them. The CDR3 runs to 14 residues. The V gene's germline CDR1 is LGHDT and CDR2 YNNKEL (reference sequence). CDR3 protein: CASSRSGARETQYF. The DNA for the CDR3 is TGTGCCAGCAGCCGATCGGGGGCAAGGGAGACCCAGTACTTC.

This clonotype has just a few counts. The J gene is TRBJ2-3, the V gene TRBV19; D may correspond to TRBD1 or TRBD2 (5 bases each). Trimming stripped 5 bases from V and 5 bases from J, with 11 bases between. The germline gives CDR1 LNHDA, CDR2 SQIVND (reference sequence). CDR3 length equals 13 residues. The CDR3 sequence is CASSPERGDTQYF. CDR3 DNA sequence: TGTGCCAGTAGTCCCGAGAGGGGAGATACGCAGTATTTT.

The V call is TRBV6-2 or TRBV6-3, the J call TRBJ2-2; D remains ambiguous. From germline, CDR1 is MNHEY and CDR2 SVGEGT. The CDR3 loop spans 15 amino acids. With 7 bases removed from V and 3 bases from J, the gap between germline ends came to 15 bases. The CDR3 protein is CASTRNGLDTGELFF. The CDR3 nucleotides read TGTGCCAGCACCCGTAACGGGTTAGACACCGGGGAGCTGTTTTTT.

This clonotype showed up many times. The rearrangement uses TRBV7-9 and TRBJ1-1; D gene ambiguous. Germline CDR1 SEHNR, CDR2 FQNEAQ (reference sequence). With 2 bases removed from V and 4 bases from J, the gap between germline ends came to 11 bases. This CDR3 spans 14 amino acids. Here the CDR3 reads CASSLKSGGTEAFF. CDR3 DNA sequence: TGTGCCAGCAGCTTAAAATCGGGTGGCACTGAAGCTTTCTTT.

Note on this clonotype: This may be a read error, as it is one base from a much larger clone. The rearrangement uses TRBV6-5 and TRBJ1-3; D unresolved. Germline loops: CDR1 MNHEY, CDR2 SVGAGI. The CDR3 covers 15 residues. CDR3 residues: CASRLTVSSRNTIYF. CDR3 nucleotide sequence: TGTGCCAGCAGACTTACGGTTAGCTCTAGAAACACCATATATTTT.

The chain has TRBV29-1 and TRBJ2-2, with D possibly matching TRBD1 (5 bases). Germline V gene data show CDR1 as SQVTM and CDR2 as ANQGSEA. CDR3 length: 15 amino acids. V was shortened by 5 bases and J by 1 base, with 14 bases between the two germline ends. The CDR3 reads CSVPGQGGNTGELFF. DNA of the CDR3: TGCAGCGTTCCCGGCCAGGGTGGGAACACCGGGGAGCTGTTTTTT.

Only a few counts were recorded for this clonotype. The chain carries TRBV29-1 and TRBJ1-3, with D hard to call. There are 12 residues in the CDR3. V lost 2 bases and J 0 bases, leaving 2 bases between the germline ends. The germline V gene encodes CDR1 SQVTM and CDR2 ANQGSEA. The CDR3 here is CSVELSGNTIYF. In DNA form, the CDR3 reads TGCAGCGTTGAACTCTCTGGAAACACCATATATTTT.

The CDR3 is CASSKGLRPRHTEAFF. CDR3 bases: TGTGCCAGCAGTAAGGGCCTCAGGCCCCGGCACACTGAAGCTTTCTTT. The genes are TRBV6-1 and TRBJ1-1; D is undetermined. Germline CDR1 reads MNHNS; CDR2 reads SASEGT. The CDR3 loop spans 16 amino acids. The V end was cut by 5 bases, the J end by 3 bases, with 19 bases between.

The V gene is TRBV7-9, the J gene TRBJ1-2; no clear D. Trimming removed 1 base at V and 1 base at J, with 7 bases between. The CDR3 spans 14 residues. Germline V gene data show CDR1 as SEHNR and CDR2 as FQNEAQ (reference sequence). CDR3 DNA sequence: TGTGCCAGCAGCTTAGAGCCGATTAACTATGGCTACACCTTC. Its protein product is CASSLEPINYGYTF.

This clonotype appeared a few times. V is TRBV14 and J is TRBJ2-3; tentative D call: TRBD1 (5 bases). The CDR3 consists of 17 residues. Trimming pared 3 bases from V and 2 bases from J, leaving 18 bases between. Per the germline V gene, CDR1 is SGHDN and CDR2 is FVKESK. CDR3 nucleotides: TGTGCCAGCAGCCAGAAGACTCCCCCAGGGCCCACAGATACGCAGTATTTT. This encodes CASSQKTPPGPTDTQYF.

Ten or more counts support this clonotype. The chain is built from TRBV7-8 and TRBJ1-1; 8 nucleotides line up with TRBD1. The CDR3 sequence is 15 residues long. V gave up 3 bases and J gave up 5 bases; unmatched junction bases: 8. From germline, CDR1 is SGHVS and CDR2 FQNEAQ. The CDR3 is CASSLVGQGVTEAFF. CDR3 nucleotide sequence: TGTGCCAGCAGCTTGGTCGGACAGGGAGTAACTGAAGCTTTCTTT.

This clonotype appeared a few times. The rearrangement links TRBV2 to TRBJ2-5; 9 bases agree with TRBD2. Looked up from germline, CDR1 is SNHLY and CDR2 is FYNNEI. The CDR3 loop spans 15 amino acids. The V gene end was trimmed by 11 bases and the J gene end by 4 bases; junction bases not matched to a gene: 14. CDR3 sequence reads: CASNTIAGVRETQYF. The CDR3, as DNA: TGTGCCTCTAACACAATAGCGGGGGTTAGAGAGACCCAGTACTTC.

Of note for this clonotype: One base away lies a much larger clone, so this may be a sequencing read error. The chain has TRBV27 and TRBJ2-3; the D is unclear. Judging by the DNA end, TRBJ1-5 fits better; the J call may be wrong. Germline CDR1 is MNHEY and CDR2 is SMNVEV (reference sequence). The CDR3 is made up of 14 amino acids. The chain's CDR3 is CASSWASPGDTQHF. The CDR3 DNA reads TGTGCCAGCAGTTGGGCCTCTCCAGGAGATACGCAGCATTTT.

This chain links TRBV7-6 with TRBJ2-5; D might be TRBD2 (5 bases). The CDR3 spans 14 residues. Trimming took 5 bases from V and 7 from J, leaving 17 bases between them. Germline CDR1 SGHVS, CDR2 FNYEAQ. CDR3 in amino acids: CASSPLGPAGTQYF. Written as DNA, the CDR3 is TGTGCCAGCAGCCCATTAGGGCCCGCGGGGACCCAGTACTTC.

The table lists this clonotype with a few counts. The chain couples TRBV12-3 or TRBV12-4 to TRBJ1-5, with 9 bases identical to TRBD1. This CDR3 region has 14 residues. J gave up 11 bases and V 6 bases, and 11 bases lay outside the gene matches. The CDR3 bases are TGTGCCAGCAGCTTGGGACAGGGAACTTCGGCCCAGCATTTT. Amino acid sequence: CASSLGQGTSAQHF.

This clonotype was counted ten times or more. The chain combines TRBV15 with TRBJ1-1; D unclear. This CDR3 is built from 14 residues. Germline V gene sequence: CDR1 LNHNV, CDR2 YYDKDF (reference sequence). Between the trimmed V and J ends, which lost 0 bases and 7 bases, there was a span of 12 bases. The CDR3 sequence: CATSRDLQLIEAFF. CDR3 DNA: TGTGCCACCAGCAGAGATCTACAATTGATTGAAGCTTTCTTT.

This clonotype was recorded at least ten times. The rearrangement joins TRBV27 to TRBJ1-1; D gene unclear. In germline, CDR1 is MNHEY, CDR2 SMNVEV (reference sequence). V was shortened by 6 bases and J by 0 bases, with 2 bases between the two germline ends. The CDR3 runs 11 residues. CDR3: CASRVNTEAFF. The CDR3 bases are TGTGCCAGCAGGGTGAACACTGAAGCTTTCTTT.

The gene calls are TRBV11-2 and TRBJ2-2; D uncertain. The CDR3 runs to 16 residues. Trimming cost V 1 base and J 4 bases, with 13 bases left between them. CDR1 SGHAT and CDR2 FQNNGV come from the germline V gene. DNA for the CDR3: TGTGCCAGCAGCTTAGGCAGAACCACTCTCACCGGGGAGCTGTTTTTT. Protein product: CASSLGRTTLTGELFF.

This clonotype came up many times. The rearrangement uses TRBV27 and TRBJ2-2; D gene uncertain. V lost 6 bases and J lost 5, with 7 bases in between. This CDR3 has 12 residues. Germline CDR1 and CDR2: MNHEY and SMNVEV (reference sequence). The CDR3 here is CASSLMTGELFF. The DNA of the CDR3 is TGTGCCAGCAGCCTGATGACCGGGGAGCTGTTTTTT.

The genes are TRBV6-2 or TRBV6-3 and TRBJ2-5; D gene ambiguous. V gave up 3 bases and J gave up 2 bases, with 10 bases separating them. CDR1 MNHEY and CDR2 SVGEGT come from the germline V gene. This CDR3 contains 14 residues. The CDR3, as DNA: TGTGCCAGCAGTTATTCGGTTAGACAAGAGACCCAGTACTTC. Encoded protein: CASSYSVRQETQYF.

The J gene is TRBJ1-1, the V gene TRBV12-3 or TRBV12-4; D is undetermined. The CDR3 spans 12 residues. The V gene lost 1 base and the J gene lost 5 bases, with 5 bases spanning the gap. The CDR3 DNA is TGTGCCAGCAGTTTAGGGAGGACTGAAGCTTTCTTT. Translating gives CASSLGRTEAFF.